A single sample is the source of the 6 T cell receptor beta chains below, sequenced in a study of T-cell reconstitution after alpha-beta-depleted transplantation in children. This sample's TCRbeta library carried unique molecular identifier barcodes. Each CDR3 protein is one row after TCRdb ran MiXCR on the PCR reads. The sample lists about 980,000 distinct CDR3 sequences; about 31% were seen once. The sequenced sample was PBMCs, mostly from graft donor cells, obtained 360 days after TCRalphabeta/CD19-depleted stem cell transplant. These receptors were collected from a boy under two years old who had a stem cell transplant for SCID, so the T cells may come from the graft donor.

The CDR3 bases are TGCGCCAGCAGCCGCGACAAGATACAAGAGACCCAGTACTTC. Its protein product is CASSRDKIQETQYF. This chain uses TRBV5-1 with TRBJ2-5; unclear D gene. CDR1 is SGHRS and CDR2 is YFSETQ in the germline V gene. The CDR3 length is 14 residues. Trimming stripped 4 bases from V and 2 bases from J, with 12 bases between.

The DNA of the CDR3 is TGTGCCAGCAGTGAAGCAGGGGGGACAACTAATGAAAAACTGTTTTTT. This sequence encodes CASSEAGGTTNEKLFF. The chain is built from TRBV6-1 and TRBJ1-4, with D possibly TRBD1 on 6 matching bases. The V and J ends lost 0 bases and 0 bases respectively, with 8 bases between them. CDR3 length: 16 amino acids. The germline V gene encodes CDR1 MNHNS and CDR2 SASEGT.

This clonotype has a handful of counts. The chain uses TRBV14 and TRBJ2-3; 9 bases are a match to TRBD1. Germline V CDR1 and CDR2: SGHDN, FVKESK. The CDR3 length is 17 residues. J gave up 0 bases and V 3 bases, and 7 bases lay outside the gene matches. CDR3 region: CASSQGQGIRSTDTQYF. Written as DNA, the CDR3 is TGTGCCAGCAGCCAGGGACAGGGAATCCGGAGCACAGATACGCAGTATTTT.

This clonotype has just a few counts. The V and J genes are TRBV2 and TRBJ1-2; 11 bases match TRBD1. The CDR3 runs to 16 residues. Germline loops: CDR1 SNHLY, CDR2 FYNNEI. The V segment lost 0 bases and the J segment 8 bases; nucleotides outside the gene matches: 8. The CDR3 region is CASSEARTGGNGGYTF. The CDR3 DNA reads as TGTGCCAGCAGTGAAGCACGGACAGGGGGCAATGGAGGCTACACCTTC.

This clonotype was observed a handful of times. The chain carries TRBV5-1 and TRBJ2-1, with 9 bases matching TRBD2. The CDR3 is 17 residues long. The germline gives CDR1 SGHRS, CDR2 YFSETQ. V shed 0 bases and J 4 bases; nucleotides not matched to a gene: 8. CDR3 sequence (DNA): TGCGCCAGCAGCTTGGCCCCGAAGCGGGGGGATTACAATGAGCAGTTCTTC. Its translation: CASSLAPKRGDYNEQFF.

The CDR3 is CRSDRMSEQYF. The CDR3 region has the DNA TGCAGGTCCGACAGGATGAGCGAGCAGTACTTC. The chain couples TRBV20-1 to TRBJ2-7, with D maybe TRBD1 (6 bases). This CDR3 region has 11 residues. The V gene's germline CDR1 is DFQATT and CDR2 SNEGSKA (reference sequence).